What follows describes a single T cell receptor (beta chain). Repertoires were generated with immunoSEQ multiplex PCR, while TCRdb's copy carries only in-frame clones and drops some. The sample carries 150,000 or so clones, 80% to 95% recorded once. This record belongs to a study of control samples from healthy donors and cancer patients. The CDR3 runs 14 residues. CDR1 and CDR2 (germline): MGHDK, SYGVNS. Trimming took 6 bases from V and 14 from J; bases not matched to a gene: 14. This chain uses TRBV25-1 with TRBJ1-4, with 8 nucleotides matching TRBD1. Sequencing used blood. The clonotype comes from a man aged 18 to 30 in good health. The chain's CDR3 is CASRRTGTATSLFF. The CDR3 DNA is TGTGCCAGCAGGAGGACAGGGACGGCCACTAGTCTGTTTTTT.